This T cell receptor beta chain was obtained from a study of blood T cell repertoires in COVID-19. At the level of the study: From the United States, Italy and Spain came samples of acute and convalescent COVID-19. T cells, B-cell-depleted T cells, or PBMCs supplied cDNA or gDNA.

Germline CDR1 is MNHEY and CDR2 is SMNVEV (reference sequence). V lost 5 bases and J lost 5; bases outside the gene matches: 11. The CDR3 consists of 15 residues. Original processing methods: Researchers report that nucleated cell counts were estimated from reference gene primer amplification. Some clones are missing from TCRdb's copy, which holds only in-frame ones; the method was immunoSEQ multiplex PCR. Clone size and V and J calls were adopted from that table, with D and trimming inferred from the DNA. The repertoire has just over 150,000 clones, 85% of them found once; the top ten carry 3% to 3.5%.

The chain combines TRBV27 with TRBJ1-2, with 7 bases lining up with TRBD1. This sequence was found in a human donor with acute or convalescent COVID-19. The donor label of this sample is uncertain. Sequencing was performed on peripheral blood. The CDR3 loop is CASSPPGQLLYGYTF. CDR3 in DNA: TGTGCCAGCAGTCCCCCGGGACAGCTTTTGTATGGCTACACCTTC.